What follows are 13 T cell receptor beta chains derived from one specimen sequenced in a study of identical twins. Via MiXCR, TCRdb re-called the 5' RACE reads, giving one row per CDR3 protein. The sample shows 280,000 or so distinct CDR3 sequences, more than 6.5% of them seen only once. The same specimen was also included in a second study, on yellow fever vaccine responses in identical twins.

Material for sequencing was memory (CD45RO+) T cells sorted from blood. The receptors stem from a woman under 30 in good health.

This chain joins TRBV5-1 and TRBJ1-2; D not certain. This CDR3 region has 12 residues. Looked up from germline, CDR1 is SGHRS and CDR2 is YFSETQ. V was cut by 0 bases and J by 6 bases, with 6 bases left in between. The CDR3 DNA reads as TGCGCCAGCAGCTTGGGGTCAGATGGCTACACCTTC. As protein: CASSLGSDGYTF.

This clonotype occurred a few times. V and J are TRBV2 and TRBJ2-1; D might be TRBD1 (5 bases). Germline V gene lookup returns CDR1 SNHLY and CDR2 FYNNEI. The V gene lost 0 bases and the J gene lost 3 bases, with 9 bases spanning the gap. This CDR3 is built from 15 residues. The CDR3 sequence: CASSEAQGSYNEQFF. The CDR3 nucleotides read TGTGCCAGCAGTGAAGCCCAGGGTAGCTACAATGAGCAGTTCTTC. Based on the CDR3 plus reference TRBV2 and TRBJ2-1, the full variable domain is EPEVTQTPSHQVTQMGQEVILRCVPISNHLYFYWYRQILGQKVEFLVSFYNNEISEKSEIFDDQFSVERPDGSNFTLKIRSTKLEDSAMYFCASSEAQGSYNEQFFGPGTRLTVL.

This clonotype was seen repeatedly, ten times or more. The CDR3 sequence: CASGPTGLGNGELFF. CDR3 sequence (DNA): TGTGCCAGCGGACCCACAGGGCTTGGAAACGGGGAGCTGTTTTTT. The chain carries TRBV7-8 and TRBJ2-2; D is possibly TRBD1 (6 bases). Trimming cost V 8 bases and J 7 bases, with 20 bases left between them. The length of the CDR3 is 15 residues. Per germline, CDR1 SGHVS and CDR2 FQNEAQ.

The table lists this clonotype with many counts. The rearrangement links TRBV12-3 or TRBV12-4 to TRBJ1-4, with a tentative D call TRBD1 (6 bases). The CDR3 covers 14 residues. Trimming left V 1 base short and J 7 bases short, with 10 bases between. CDR3 bases: TGTGCCAGCAGTTTAGGCACAGGGCTTGAAAAACTGTTTTTT. This encodes CASSLGTGLEKLFF.

V usage is TRBV20-1 and J usage is TRBJ1-4, with D hard to call. The CDR3 is 12 residues long. The V gene's germline CDR1 is DFQATT and CDR2 SNEGSKA (reference sequence). Between the trimmed V and J ends, which lost 1 base and 8 bases, there was a span of 8 bases. The CDR3 region has the DNA TGCAGTGCTAGAGGGGGTGGGGAAAAACTGTTTTTT. Translated, it gives CSARGGGEKLFF.

The chain carries TRBV12-3 or TRBV12-4 and TRBJ2-2, with TRBD1 identical over 8 bases. The CDR3 has 18 residues. The trim removed 2 bases at V and 4 bases at J, leaving 12 bases unmatched. For the CDR3, the DNA is TGTGCCAGCAGTTTAAAGGCAGGGGGCAGGGTAGTCACCGGGGAGCTGTTTTTT. Translating it yields CASSLKAGGRVVTGELFF.

A few counts support this clonotype. The V call is TRBV7-8, the J call TRBJ2-5; TRBD1 might be the D (6 bases). The V gene's germline CDR1 is SGHVS and CDR2 FQNEAQ. The CDR3 has 15 residues. With 5 bases removed from V and 2 bases from J, the gap between germline ends came to 15 bases. For the CDR3, the DNA is TGTGCCAGCAGCCACCGTTGGGACAAGCAAGAGACCCAGTACTTC. Protein: CASSHRWDKQETQYF.

This clonotype has more than one count but fewer than ten. This chain connects TRBV5-1 to TRBJ2-3; the D call may be TRBD1 or TRBD2 (5 bases each). Germline loops: CDR1 SGHRS, CDR2 YFSETQ. The CDR3 consists of 14 residues. Trimming took off 1 base at V and 2 bases at J, with 8 bases between the two ends. CDR3 DNA sequence: TGCGCCAGCAGCTTGTGGGGGATCACAGATACGCAGTATTTT. Translating it yields CASSLWGITDTQYF.

In its sample, this clonotype was seen a few times. CDR3 sequence reads: CASSPGRFTDTQYF. CDR3 nucleotide sequence: TGTGCCAGCAGTCCTGGGAGGTTCACAGATACGCAGTATTTT. The J gene is TRBJ2-3, the V gene TRBV12-3 or TRBV12-4, with D tentatively TRBD2 (6 bases). The ends were cut back, 5 bases at V and 2 bases at J, with 11 bases in the middle. This CDR3 is 14 amino acids long.

This clonotype was detected only a few times. This chain joins TRBV14 and TRBJ2-5, with 7 nucleotides matching TRBD2. V lost 3 bases, J lost 4 bases, and 5 bases stayed unmatched. CDR3 length: 14 residues. Per the germline V gene, CDR1 is SGHDN and CDR2 is FVKESK. CDR3 loop: CASSHGGSGETQYF. CDR3 sequence (DNA): TGTGCCAGCAGCCATGGCGGGAGTGGAGAGACCCAGTACTTC.

In this sample, this clonotype turned up once. The V and J genes are TRBV7-8 and TRBJ1-1; D gene ambiguous. The CDR3 consists of 12 residues. The germline V gene encodes CDR1 SGHVS and CDR2 FQNEAQ. The V end lost 5 bases, the J end lost 7 bases, and 11 bases lay between the germline ends. CDR3 sequence reads: CASSLPVGEAFF. As DNA, the CDR3 is TGTGCCAGCAGCCTACCCGTTGGTGAAGCTTTCTTT.

This clonotype was recorded many times. The rearrangement links TRBV6-1 to TRBJ2-5; D ambiguous. V was pared by 7 bases and J by 1 base, with 10 bases between. The CDR3 is made up of 13 amino acids. Per germline, CDR1 MNHNS and CDR2 SASEGT. The CDR3 nucleotides are TGTGCCAGCAATAGGGCAGGCCAAGAGACCCAGTACTTC. Amino acids: CASNRAGQETQYF.

This clonotype has a count of ten or more. The CDR3 DNA sequence: TGTGCCAGCAGCTTAGTGGCGGAGACTGAAGCTTTCTTT. Amino acids: CASSLVAETEAFF. The gene calls are TRBV7-9 and TRBJ1-1, with D hard to call. Germline CDR1 SEHNR, CDR2 FQNEAQ (reference sequence). This CDR3 has 13 residues. V lost 1 base and J lost 5, with 8 bases in between.